The sample holds many counts of the clone carrying this TCR delta chain. Antigen: not known. The sample has other DNA sequences that encode this CDR3 too. This sample stems from a study of γδ T cells in repeated Plasmodium falciparum infection. Study as a whole: Donors were malaria-exposed Malian children or age- and gender-matched Australian children. Over about 600 days, donors received four mosquito-bite P. falciparum NF54 infections. Points from the study as a whole: Repeated controlled infections reportedly drove waves of new clonotype selection in Vdelta2-negative, mostly Vdelta1+, gammadelta repertoires.

Gammadelta T cells were flow-sorted from PBMC into Vgamma9/Vdelta2+ and Vdelta2-negative populations for bulk analysis. Both TRG and TRD chains were sequenced from each sorted sample. TCRdb fed the multiplex PCR reads to CATT. This sample has 85,000 to 100,000 delta-chain clones, with more than 0.85% found just once. J gave up 0 bases and V 5 bases, and 25 bases lay outside the gene matches. CDR3 length equals 22 residues. Looked up from germline, CDR1 is TSWWSYY and CDR2 is QGS. This TCR was sampled from a pool of human donors (malaria-infected and uninfected, not separated). J is TRDJ1 and V is TRDV1, with TRDD3 identical over 9 bases. Sequencing was carried out using gamma-delta T cells from blood. DNA for the CDR3: TGTGCTCTTGGGAACCACGTCCCGGGGCCTACTGGGGGACACCTTGACACCGATAAACTCATCTTT. Its protein product is CALGNHVPGPTGGHLDTDKLIF.